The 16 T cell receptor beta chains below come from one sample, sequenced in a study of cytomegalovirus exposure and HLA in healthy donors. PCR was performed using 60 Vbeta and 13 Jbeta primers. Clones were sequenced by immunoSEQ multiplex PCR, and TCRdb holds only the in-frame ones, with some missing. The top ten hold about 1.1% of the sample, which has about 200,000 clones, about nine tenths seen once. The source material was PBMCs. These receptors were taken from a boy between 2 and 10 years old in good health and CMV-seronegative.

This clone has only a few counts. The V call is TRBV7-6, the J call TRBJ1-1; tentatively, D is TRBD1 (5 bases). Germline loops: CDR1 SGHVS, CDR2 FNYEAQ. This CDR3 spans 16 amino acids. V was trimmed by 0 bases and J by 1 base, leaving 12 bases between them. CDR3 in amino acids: CASSLAVGGKNTEAFF. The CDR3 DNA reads TGTGCCAGCAGCTTAGCAGTTGGGGGGAAGAACACTGAAGCTTTCTTT.

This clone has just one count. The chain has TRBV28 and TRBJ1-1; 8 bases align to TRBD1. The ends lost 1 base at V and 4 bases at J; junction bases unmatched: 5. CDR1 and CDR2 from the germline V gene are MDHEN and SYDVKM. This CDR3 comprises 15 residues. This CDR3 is CASSLSGTGRTEAFF. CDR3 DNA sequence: TGTGCCAGCAGTTTATCCGGGACAGGCCGCACTGAAGCTTTCTTT.

The CDR3 region is CASSSPWRASGGYTF. The CDR3 nucleotides are TGTGCCAGCAGTTCACCCTGGAGGGCGTCGGGCGGCTACACCTTC. The J gene is TRBJ1-2, the V gene TRBV28; no firm D call. This CDR3 has 15 residues. Trimming removed 4 bases at V and 8 bases at J, with 20 bases between. CDR1 is MDHEN, CDR2 SYDVKM, per germline.

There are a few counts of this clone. CDR3 loop: CASSLMTSGGAGETQYF. The DNA for the CDR3 is TGCGCCAGCAGCTTGATGACTAGCGGGGGGGCAGGGGAGACCCAGTACTTC. V gene TRBV5-1 combines with J gene TRBJ2-5; 14 bases are a match to TRBD2. The germline V gene encodes CDR1 SGHRS and CDR2 YFSETQ. The CDR3 runs 17 residues. Unmatched junction bases numbered 7, after V lost 1 base and J lost 5 bases.

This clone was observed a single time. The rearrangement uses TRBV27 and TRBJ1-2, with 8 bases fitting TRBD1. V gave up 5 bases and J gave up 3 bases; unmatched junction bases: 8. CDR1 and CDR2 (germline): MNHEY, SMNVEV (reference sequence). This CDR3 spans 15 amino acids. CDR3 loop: CASSPGQGWDYGYTF. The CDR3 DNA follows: TGTGCCAGCAGTCCTGGACAGGGCTGGGACTATGGCTACACCTTC.

The CDR3 sequence is CASSPPLAGGTTDTQYF. Written as DNA, the CDR3 is TGCGCCAGCAGCCCCCCTCTAGCGGGTGGTACCACAGATACGCAGTATTTT. The J gene is TRBJ2-3, the V gene TRBV5-1, with 8 bases identical to TRBD2. Per germline, CDR1 SGHRS and CDR2 YFSETQ. This CDR3 has 17 amino acids. The J segment lost 2 bases and the V segment lost 4 bases, leaving 12 bases of the junction unmatched. Drawing the rest from reference TRBV5-1 and TRBJ2-3, the complete variable domain is KAGVTQTPRYLIKTRGQQVTLSCSPISGHRSVSWYQQTPGQGLQFLFEYFSETQRNKGNFPGRFSGRQFSNSRSEMNVSTLELGDSALYLCASSPPLAGGTTDTQYFGPGTRLTVL.

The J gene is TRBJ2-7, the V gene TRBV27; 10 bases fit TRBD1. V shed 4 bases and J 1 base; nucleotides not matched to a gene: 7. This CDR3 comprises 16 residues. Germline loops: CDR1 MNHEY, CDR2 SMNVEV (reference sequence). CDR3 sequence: CASSSLDRGPSYEQYF. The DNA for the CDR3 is TGTGCCAGCAGTTCATTAGACAGGGGGCCATCCTACGAGCAGTACTTC.

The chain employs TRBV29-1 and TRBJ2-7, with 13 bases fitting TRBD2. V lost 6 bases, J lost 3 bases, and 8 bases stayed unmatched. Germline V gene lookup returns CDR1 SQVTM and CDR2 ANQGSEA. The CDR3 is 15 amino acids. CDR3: CSVKSGLAGSYEQYF. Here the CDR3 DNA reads TGCAGCGTGAAATCGGGACTAGCGGGAAGCTACGAGCAGTACTTC.

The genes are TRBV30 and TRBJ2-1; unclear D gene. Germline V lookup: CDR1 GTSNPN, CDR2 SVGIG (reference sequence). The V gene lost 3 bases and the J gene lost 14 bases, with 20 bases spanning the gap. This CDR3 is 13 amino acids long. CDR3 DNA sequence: TGTGCCTGGAGAAGGTATAGGCCCCCAGAGGAGTTCTTC. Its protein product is CAWRRYRPPEEFF.

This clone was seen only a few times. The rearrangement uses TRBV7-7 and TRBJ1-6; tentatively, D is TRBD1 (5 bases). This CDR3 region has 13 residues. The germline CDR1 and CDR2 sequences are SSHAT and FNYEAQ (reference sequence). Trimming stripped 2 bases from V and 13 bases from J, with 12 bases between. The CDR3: CASSLRGGTPLHF. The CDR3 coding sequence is TGTGCCAGCAGCTTACGGGGGGGGACCCCCCTCCACTTT.

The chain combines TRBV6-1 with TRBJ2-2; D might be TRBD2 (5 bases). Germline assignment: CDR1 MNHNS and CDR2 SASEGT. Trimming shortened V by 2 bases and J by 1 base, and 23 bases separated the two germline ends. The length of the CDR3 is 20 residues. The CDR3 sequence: CASSEFGVSLVGKNTGELFF. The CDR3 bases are TGTGCCAGCAGTGAATTCGGGGTCAGCCTGGTCGGGAAGAACACCGGGGAGCTGTTTTTT.

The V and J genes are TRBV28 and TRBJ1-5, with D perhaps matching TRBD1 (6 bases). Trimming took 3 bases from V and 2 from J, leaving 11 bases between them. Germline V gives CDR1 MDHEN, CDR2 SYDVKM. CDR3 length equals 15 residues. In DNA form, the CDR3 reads TGTGCCAGCAGTTTGCGAGCAGGGGGCAATCAGCCCCAGCATTTT. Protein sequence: CASSLRAGGNQPQHF.

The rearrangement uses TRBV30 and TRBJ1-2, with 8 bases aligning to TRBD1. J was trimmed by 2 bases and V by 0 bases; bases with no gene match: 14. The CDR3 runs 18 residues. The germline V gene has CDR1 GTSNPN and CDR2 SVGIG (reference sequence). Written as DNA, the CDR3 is TGTGCCTGGAGTGTACTCCCCCGGGGGAGACAGGGGAACTATGGCTACACCTTC. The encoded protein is CAWSVLPRGRQGNYGYTF.

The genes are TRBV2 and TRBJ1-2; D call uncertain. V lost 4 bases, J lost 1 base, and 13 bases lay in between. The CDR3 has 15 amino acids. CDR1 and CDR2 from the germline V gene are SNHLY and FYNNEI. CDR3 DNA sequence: TGTGCCAGCAGTGGACTTTCCGGGGTTAACTATGGCTACACCTTC. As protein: CASSGLSGVNYGYTF.

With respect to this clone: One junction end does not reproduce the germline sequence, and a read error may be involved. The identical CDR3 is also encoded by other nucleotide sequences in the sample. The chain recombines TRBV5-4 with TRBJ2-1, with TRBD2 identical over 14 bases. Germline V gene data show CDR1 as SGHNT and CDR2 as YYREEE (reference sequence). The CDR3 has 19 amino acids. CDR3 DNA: TGCGCCAGCAGCTTGGGGGTGACTAGCGGGAGGGCACGGGTCAATGAGCAGTTCTTC. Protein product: CASSLGVTSGRARVNEQFF.

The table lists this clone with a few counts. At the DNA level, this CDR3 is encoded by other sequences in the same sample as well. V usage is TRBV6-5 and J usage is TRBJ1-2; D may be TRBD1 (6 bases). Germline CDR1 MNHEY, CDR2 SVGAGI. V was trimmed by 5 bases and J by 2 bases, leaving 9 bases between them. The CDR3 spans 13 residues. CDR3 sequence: CASSPQGNYGYTF. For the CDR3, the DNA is TGTGCCAGCAGTCCCCAGGGGAACTATGGCTACACCTTC.